These T cell receptor beta chains were read from a single sample in a study of control samples from healthy donors and cancer patients. Profiled with immunoSEQ multiplex PCR; TCRdb holds only in-frame clones, not every one. The repertoire holds about 51,000 clones, about 80% seen once, with roughly a tenth in the top ten. Sequencing was done on a sample of blood. The receptor source for this set is a man between 70 and 80 years old in good health. The CDR3 runs from the conserved cysteine through the conserved F or W. The D gene is left open where the match is weak. The size of a clone is reported for some rows only, either as once, few or many, or as a class for expanded clones.

j_gene: TRBJ1-5
abundance: -
d_gene: -
v_gene: TRBV12-3/TRBV12-4
CDR3aa: CASSLTGPQHF
CDR3nt: TGTGCCAGCAGTTTAACCGGCCCCCAGCATTTT

j_gene: TRBJ2-2
abundance: -
d_gene: -
v_gene: TRBV7-2
CDR3aa: CASSRANTGELFF
CDR3nt: TGTGCCAGCAGCCGAGCGAACACCGGGGAGCTGTTTTTT

j_gene: TRBJ2-2
abundance: once
d_gene: -
v_gene: TRBV5-1
CDR3aa: CASSFQGSDTGELFF
CDR3nt: TGCGCCAGCAGCTTCCAGGGAAGCGACACCGGGGAGCTGTTTTTT

j_gene: TRBJ2-6
abundance: once
d_gene: -
v_gene: TRBV7-9
CDR3aa: CASSLPWRAGANVLTF
CDR3nt: TGTGCCAGCAGCTTACCCTGGAGGGCCGGGGCCAACGTCCTGACTTTC

j_gene: TRBJ1-4
abundance: -
d_gene: -
v_gene: TRBV20-1
CDR3aa: CSASTREGEKLFF
CDR3nt: TGCAGTGCTAGTACTCGTGAGGGTGAAAAACTGTTTTTT

j_gene: TRBJ2-1
abundance: -
d_gene: TRBD2
v_gene: TRBV5-5
CDR3aa: CASNPRGHSGSFNEQFF
CDR3nt: TGTGCCAGCAACCCTCGGGGACATAGCGGGAGTTTCAATGAGCAGTTCTTC

j_gene: TRBJ1-4
abundance: -
d_gene: -
v_gene: TRBV7-2
CDR3aa: CASSLNWDEKLFF
CDR3nt: TGTGCCAGCAGCTTAAACTGGGATGAAAAACTGTTTTTT

j_gene: TRBJ1-2
abundance: -
d_gene: TRBD1
v_gene: TRBV19
CDR3aa: CASSRDRSYGYTF
CDR3nt: TGTGCCAGTAGTAGGGACAGGAGCTATGGCTACACCTTC

j_gene: TRBJ2-7
abundance: few
d_gene: TRBD1
v_gene: TRBV25-1
CDR3aa: CASSEVNRGRYEQYF
CDR3nt: TGTGCCAGCAGTGAGGTAAACAGGGGGCGATACGAGCAGTACTTC

j_gene: TRBJ2-2
abundance: -
d_gene: TRBD1
v_gene: TRBV24-1
CDR3aa: CATSDLSGGFRTGELFF
CDR3nt: TGTGCCACCAGTGATCTCTCAGGGGGCTTTAGGACCGGGGAGCTGTTTTTT

j_gene: TRBJ2-1
abundance: -
d_gene: -
v_gene: TRBV5-5
CDR3aa: CASSPSEVRSYNEQFF
CDR3nt: TGTGCCAGCAGCCCAAGCGAGGTCCGCTCCTACAATGAGCAGTTCTTC

j_gene: TRBJ2-2
abundance: -
d_gene: -
v_gene: TRBV3-1/TRBV3-2
CDR3aa: CASSTTGAYTGELFF
CDR3nt: TGTGCCAGCAGCACAACCGGGGCTTACACCGGGGAGCTGTTTTTT

j_gene: TRBJ1-1
abundance: few
d_gene: -
v_gene: TRBV27
CDR3aa: CATSRTLNTEAFF
CDR3nt: TGTGCCACATCCAGGACCTTGAACACTGAAGCTTTCTTT

j_gene: TRBJ2-3
abundance: -
d_gene: TRBD2
v_gene: TRBV7-9
CDR3aa: CASNQWVAGSTDTQYF
CDR3nt: TGTGCCAGCAACCAGTGGGTAGCGGGGAGCACAGATACGCAGTATTTT

j_gene: TRBJ2-5
abundance: -
d_gene: -
v_gene: TRBV20-1
CDR3aa: CSARVETQYF
CDR3nt: TGCAGTGCTAGGGTTGAGACCCAGTACTTC

j_gene: TRBJ2-3
abundance: -
d_gene: -
v_gene: TRBV5-6
CDR3aa: CASSPWDRRTDTQYF
CDR3nt: TGTGCCAGCAGCCCCTGGGACCGACGCACAGATACGCAGTATTTT

j_gene: TRBJ2-5
abundance: once
d_gene: -
v_gene: TRBV11-2
CDR3aa: CASSSTPQETQYF
CDR3nt: TGTGCCAGCAGCTCGACTCCGCAGGAGACCCAGTACTTC

j_gene: TRBJ2-2
abundance: -
d_gene: TRBD1
v_gene: TRBV11-3
CDR3aa: CASSSTGRDTGELFF
CDR3nt: TGTGCCAGCAGCTCGACAGGGCGGGACACCGGGGAGCTGTTTTTT

j_gene: TRBJ2-7
abundance: -
d_gene: -
v_gene: TRBV5-1
CDR3aa: CASSLGSPFSSEQYF
CDR3nt: TGCGCCAGCAGCTTGGGCAGCCCCTTCTCCTCCGAGCAGTACTTC

j_gene: TRBJ1-2
abundance: -
d_gene: -
v_gene: TRBV13
CDR3aa: CASSLQAGGYTF
CDR3nt: TGTGCCAGCAGCTTACAGGCGGGAGGCTACACCTTC

j_gene: TRBJ2-2
abundance: -
d_gene: TRBD1
v_gene: TRBV6-1
CDR3aa: CASSSRQGSAGELFF
CDR3nt: TGTGCCAGCAGTTCGCGACAGGGTAGTGCCGGGGAGCTGTTTTTT

j_gene: TRBJ2-2
abundance: -
d_gene: TRBD1
v_gene: TRBV10-1
CDR3aa: CASSPGQGTGELFF
CDR3nt: TGCGCCAGCAGCCCAGGACAGGGGACGGGGGAGCTGTTTTTT

j_gene: TRBJ1-5
abundance: few
d_gene: -
v_gene: TRBV18
CDR3aa: CASSPTAGGNQPQHF
CDR3nt: TGTGCCAGCTCACCCACCGCAGGGGGCAATCAGCCCCAGCATTTT

j_gene: TRBJ1-5
abundance: once
d_gene: -
v_gene: TRBV2
CDR3aa: CASRYTISSQPQHF
CDR3nt: TGTGCCAGCAGATACACGATTAGTAGTCAGCCCCAGCATTTT

j_gene: TRBJ1-2
abundance: medium-sized
d_gene: TRBD1
v_gene: TRBV7-2
CDR3aa: CASSLRPRGRYYGYTF
CDR3nt: TGTGCCAGCAGCCTCCGCCCGAGGGGGCGGTACTATGGCTACACCTTC

j_gene: TRBJ1-2
abundance: -
d_gene: TRBD1
v_gene: TRBV11-2
CDR3aa: CASSLGQGDYGYTF
CDR3nt: TGTGCCAGCAGCTTAGGTCAGGGGGACTATGGCTACACCTTC

j_gene: TRBJ2-1
abundance: once
d_gene: -
v_gene: TRBV5-1
CDR3aa: CASSFSYNEQFF
CDR3nt: TGCGCCAGCAGCTTTTCCTACAATGAGCAGTTCTTC

j_gene: TRBJ1-6
abundance: -
d_gene: -
v_gene: TRBV6-5
CDR3aa: CASSYADRGPNSPLHF
CDR3nt: TGTGCCAGCAGTTACGCCGACCGGGGTCCTAATTCACCCCTCCACTTT

j_gene: TRBJ2-2
abundance: -
d_gene: TRBD2
v_gene: TRBV5-1
CDR3aa: CASSRTGLAGGATGELFF
CDR3nt: TGCGCCAGCAGCAGAACTGGACTAGCGGGGGGTGCGACCGGGGAGCTGTTTTTT

j_gene: TRBJ2-1
abundance: -
d_gene: TRBD2
v_gene: TRBV6-1
CDR3aa: CASSDMASGRSYNEQFF
CDR3nt: TGTGCCAGCAGTGATATGGCTAGCGGGAGATCCTACAATGAGCAGTTCTTC

j_gene: TRBJ2-3
abundance: -
d_gene: TRBD1
v_gene: TRBV24-1
CDR3aa: CATSDLLGQGIDTQYF
CDR3nt: TGTGCCACCAGTGATTTATTGGGACAGGGCATAGATACGCAGTATTTT

j_gene: TRBJ2-7
abundance: -
d_gene: -
v_gene: TRBV2
CDR3aa: CASSVEGHEQYF
CDR3nt: TGTGCCAGCAGTGTGGAGGGACACGAGCAGTACTTC